The 7 T cell receptor beta chains in this list originate from one sample, sequenced in a study of blood T cell repertoires in COVID-19. TCRdb keeps only in-frame clones here, not all; method: immunoSEQ multiplex PCR. In the table there are about 250,000 clones, around 85% of which are singletons. Sequences were obtained from peripheral blood. These receptor sequences come from an older man with acute or convalescent COVID-19.

The CDR3 nucleotides read TGTGCCAGCAGCGTAGGTTGGGGACAGGGGGGAGAGCAGTACTTC. Translating gives CASSVGWGQGGEQYF. The J gene is TRBJ2-7, the V gene TRBV9; 11 bases fit TRBD1. This CDR3 comprises 15 residues. The germline V gene encodes CDR1 SGDLS and CDR2 YYNGEE. V was clipped by 0 bases and J by 7 bases; unmatched bases: 6.

The rearrangement links TRBV6-5 to TRBJ1-1; D is possibly TRBD1 (5 bases). Trimming took off 7 bases at V and 8 bases at J, with 14 bases between the two ends. The CDR3 runs to 12 residues. Germline V gene sequence: CDR1 MNHEY, CDR2 SVGAGI. In DNA, the CDR3 is TGTGCCAGCACCTTGACAGTTAGGGAAGCTTTCTTT. Translating gives CASTLTVREAFF.

This chain joins TRBV11-1 and TRBJ2-1; 9 nucleotides line up with TRBD1. V lost 3 bases, J lost 7 bases, and 7 bases stayed unmatched. The CDR3 is 15 amino acids. CDR1 SGHAT and CDR2 FQDESV come from the germline V gene (reference sequence). The CDR3 region has the DNA TGTGCCAGCAGCTTCCGACAGGGGGGTGATAATGAGCAGTTCTTC. Protein: CASSFRQGGDNEQFF.

The chain recombines TRBV6-5 with TRBJ2-7; TRBD1 matches at 8 bases. The CDR3 runs 14 residues. Germline V CDR1 and CDR2: MNHEY, SVGAGI. The J segment lost 3 bases and the V segment lost 5 bases, leaving 6 bases of the junction unmatched. The CDR3 nucleotides read TGTGCCAGCAGTCGGACAGGGTTGAACTACGAGCAGTACTTC. As protein: CASSRTGLNYEQYF.

This sequence joins TRBV24-1 and TRBJ1-2; D is possibly TRBD1 (5 bases). Germline CDR1 and CDR2: KGHDR and SFDVKD. The V end was cut by 4 bases, the J end by 6 bases, with 8 bases between. CDR3 length: 12 residues. Written as DNA, the CDR3 is TGTGCCACCAGTGAACGGGGGAATGGCTACACCTTC. This sequence encodes CATSERGNGYTF.

The chain couples TRBV6-1 to TRBJ2-1, with 13 bases identical to TRBD2. The CDR3 consists of 15 residues. Losses at the gene ends were 1 base for V and 8 bases for J; bases not matched to a gene: 2. Germline lookup yields CDR1 MNHNS and CDR2 SASEGT. CDR3 bases: TGTGCCAGCAGTGAAGGGACTAGCGGGGGTGATGAGCAGTTCTTC. It yields the protein CASSEGTSGGDEQFF.

The gene calls are TRBV27 and TRBJ1-5; the D is unclear. Trimming pared 4 bases from V and 0 bases from J, leaving 7 bases between. Germline V CDR1 and CDR2: MNHEY, SMNVEV (reference sequence). The length of the CDR3 is 14 residues. This CDR3 is CASSSSYSNQPQHF. In DNA form, the CDR3 reads TGTGCCAGCAGTTCGAGTTATAGCAATCAGCCCCAGCATTTT.